These T cell receptor beta chains were read from a single sample in a study of blood T cell repertoires in COVID-19. The protocol was immunoSEQ multiplex PCR, while the TCRdb copy is restricted to in-frame clones and leaves out a portion. The sample lists approximately 170,000 clones; 80% to 90% were seen once. The specimen sequenced was peripheral blood. These receptors were obtained from a man between 18 and 35 years old who had recovered from COVID-19. CDR3s include the opening cysteine and the closing phenylalanine or tryptophan. The order of the fields is D gene, J gene, clone size, V gene, CDR3 protein, CDR3 DNA. D genes are given only for firm matches. Size is stated for part of the rows, as once, few or many counts, or as a class when the clone is expanded.

NA | TRBJ1-5 | NA | TRBV12-3/TRBV12-4 | CASLSGNQPQHF | TGTGCCAGCTTGAGTGGCAATCAGCCCCAGCATTTT
NA | TRBJ1-6 | NA | TRBV12-1 | CASSPTGTGDNSPLHF | TGTGCCAGCAGCCCGACCGGGACAGGGGACAATTCACCCCTCCACTTT
TRBD2 | TRBJ2-1 | NA | TRBV30 | CAWEWSSGMYNEQFF | TGTGCCTGGGAGTGGTCGAGCGGGATGTACAATGAGCAGTTCTTC
NA | TRBJ2-5 | NA | TRBV5-4 | CASSPPGTRQETQYF | TGTGCCAGCAGCCCACCCGGGACTCGACAAGAGACCCAGTACTTC
NA | TRBJ1-3 | NA | TRBV12-3/TRBV12-4 | CASTTLSGNTIYF | TGTGCCAGCACAACCCTATCTGGAAACACCATATATTTT
NA | TRBJ1-1 | NA | TRBV30 | CAWKDSPANTEAFF | TGTGCCTGGAAAGACAGTCCGGCAAACACTGAAGCTTTCTTT
NA | TRBJ2-3 | NA | TRBV19 | CASSTLYGLVTQYF | TGTGCCAGTAGTACCCTTTACGGTCTGGTTACGCAGTATTTT
TRBD2 | TRBJ2-5 | NA | TRBV25-1 | CASSVGGLAGGGETQYF | TGTGCCAGCTCCGTGGGAGGGCTAGCGGGAGGCGGGGAGACCCAGTACTTC
NA | TRBJ2-7 | NA | TRBV7-9 | CASSTQVYEQYF | TGTGCCAGCAGCACCCAGGTCTACGAGCAGTACTTC
NA | TRBJ1-1 | NA | TRBV6-2/TRBV6-3 | CASSYAAGWRFTEAFF | TGTGCCAGCAGTTACGCGGCAGGGTGGCGTTTCACTGAAGCTTTCTTT
TRBD2 | TRBJ2-7 | NA | TRBV4-3 | CASSQDLAGAPIYEQYF | TGCGCCAGCAGCCAAGATTTGGCGGGAGCCCCAATATACGAGCAGTACTTC
NA | TRBJ1-2 | NA | TRBV2 | CASSLEAGSNYGYTF | TGTGCCAGCAGTCTAGAAGCGGGCTCCAACTATGGCTACACCTTC
TRBD1 | TRBJ1-1 | once | TRBV6-5 | CASRRTGLQAFF | TGTGCCAGCAGGAGGACAGGGTTGCAAGCTTTCTTT
TRBD1 | TRBJ2-7 | NA | TRBV7-8 | CASSSFRGQAYEQYF | TGTGCCAGCAGCTCCTTCAGGGGGCAGGCCTACGAGCAGTACTTC
NA | TRBJ1-5 | NA | TRBV10-2 | CASSQGPQRKPQHF | TGCGCCAGCAGTCAGGGGCCCCAGCGGAAGCCCCAGCATTTT
NA | TRBJ2-2 | NA | TRBV7-2 | CASKPISGGELFF | TGTGCCAGCAAACCTATCTCGGGCGGGGAGCTGTTTTTT
NA | TRBJ1-1 | NA | TRBV5-1 | CASRGPGGTEAFF | TGCGCCAGCAGGGGGCCCGGGGGGACTGAAGCTTTCTTT
NA | TRBJ1-3 | once | TRBV3-1/TRBV3-2 | CASSHLGAGGNTIYF | TGTGCCAGCAGCCACTTGGGCGCAGGTGGAAACACCATATATTTT
NA | TRBJ1-4 | NA | TRBV6-5 | CASSILGVAAVKLFF | TGTGCCAGCAGTATTCTAGGGGTAGCGGCCGTAAAACTGTTTTTT
TRBD1 | TRBJ2-2 | NA | TRBV19 | CASRGTGADTGELFF | TGTGCCAGTAGAGGGACAGGGGCCGACACCGGGGAGCTGTTTTTT
NA | TRBJ1-2 | NA | TRBV12-3/TRBV12-4 | CASRLTGNYGYTF | TGTGCCAGCAGGTTAACAGGGAACTATGGCTACACCTTC
TRBD2 | TRBJ2-4 | few | TRBV7-8 | CASSLRGTSGAKNIQYF | TGTGCCAGCAGCCTGAGGGGGACTAGCGGCGCCAAAAACATTCAGTACTTC
NA | TRBJ1-6 | NA | TRBV4-1 | CASRPGGGNSPLHF | TGCGCCAGCAGACCGGGTGGTGGGAATTCACCCCTCCACTTT
NA | TRBJ1-5 | NA | TRBV30 | CAWSVRVGGGNQPQHF | TGTGCCTGGAGTGTAAGGGTGGGTGGAGGTAATCAGCCCCAGCATTTT
NA | TRBJ1-2 | NA | TRBV7-8 | CASSGRGLGVDYTF | TGTGCCAGCAGCGGGAGGGGTTTGGGGGTTGACTACACCTTC
NA | TRBJ2-3 | NA | TRBV5-1 | CASRQAGDTDTQYF | TGCGCCAGCCGCCAGGCAGGGGACACAGATACGCAGTATTTT
TRBD1 | TRBJ2-7 | NA | TRBV5-1 | CASSPSTGTVGEQYF | TGCGCCAGCAGCCCTTCAACCGGGACAGTGGGCGAGCAGTACTTC
NA | TRBJ2-7 | NA | TRBV7-9 | CASSFFPGDPSYEQYF | TGTGCCAGCAGCTTTTTCCCAGGGGACCCCTCCTACGAGCAGTACTTC
TRBD2 | TRBJ2-5 | NA | TRBV7-2 | CASSLGGGFRETQYF | TGTGCCAGCAGCTTAGGGGGGGGGTTCAGAGAGACCCAGTACTTC
TRBD1 | TRBJ1-5 | NA | TRBV6-2/TRBV6-3 | CASSYSKTGVNQPQHF | TGTGCCAGCAGTTACTCGAAAACAGGGGTTAATCAGCCCCAGCATTTT
TRBD1 | TRBJ1-1 | NA | TRBV10-3 | CAISGQGMNTEAFF | TGTGCCATCAGTGGACAGGGGATGAACACTGAAGCTTTCTTT
TRBD1 | TRBJ2-4 | NA | TRBV19 | CASSPGQNIQYF | TGTGCCAGTAGTCCGGGACAGAACATTCAGTACTTC
NA | TRBJ2-1 | NA | TRBV6-2/TRBV6-3 | CASSYPRTGYNEQFF | TGTGCCAGCAGTTACCCCCGTACAGGATACAATGAGCAGTTCTTC
TRBD1 | TRBJ2-7 | NA | TRBV19 | CASSIGTGYSYEQYF | TGTGCCAGTAGTATCGGGACAGGGTACTCCTACGAGCAGTACTTC
TRBD2 | TRBJ2-1 | NA | TRBV7-2 | CASSLRVLAGEINEQFF | TGTGCCAGCAGCCTCCGGGTTCTGGCGGGGGAAATCAATGAGCAGTTCTTC
NA | TRBJ2-3 | NA | TRBV10-3 | CAISEPITGPQTIF | TGTGCCATCAGTGAGCCTATAACAGGGCCCCAAACGATTTTT
NA | TRBJ1-5 | NA | TRBV2 | CASSGEGGSNQPQHF | TGTGCCAGCAGCGGGGAGGGGGGAAGCAATCAGCCCCAGCATTTT
NA | TRBJ2-2 | NA | TRBV5-1 | CASERDTGELFF | TGCGCCAGCGAGAGGGACACCGGGGAGCTGTTTTTT
NA | TRBJ2-7 | NA | TRBV9 | CASSASTSPYEQYF | TGTGCCAGCAGCGCTTCCACTAGCCCCTACGAGCAGTACTTC
NA | TRBJ1-4 | NA | TRBV6-5 | CASSSGDTNEKLFF | TGTGCCAGCAGTTCCGGGGATACTAATGAAAAACTGTTTTTT
NA | TRBJ2-1 | NA | TRBV6-2/TRBV6-3 | CASSPTPTGRRANEQFF | TGTGCCAGCAGCCCTACTCCGACGGGTCGGAGGGCCAATGAGCAGTTCTTC
TRBD1 | TRBJ1-1 | NA | TRBV6-1 | CASSEARGLEAFF | TGTGCCAGCAGTGAAGCGAGGGGGCTGGAAGCTTTCTTT
NA | TRBJ1-1 | NA | TRBV6-5 | CASSPLQGNTEAFF | TGTGCCAGCTCACCCTTACAGGGGAACACTGAAGCTTTCTTT
TRBD2 | TRBJ2-7 | once | TRBV6-5 | CASSYSSGASYEQYF | TGTGCCAGCAGTTATTCTAGCGGAGCCTCCTACGAGCAGTACTTC
TRBD1 | TRBJ1-1 | NA | TRBV7-9 | CASSSPQGATTEAFF | TGTGCCAGCAGCTCCCCCCAGGGGGCGACTACTGAAGCTTTCTTT
TRBD1 | TRBJ2-7 | NA | TRBV5-1 | CASSSVDRGNLMFYEQYF | TGCGCCAGCAGCTCGGTGGACAGGGGGAACCTGATGTTCTACGAGCAGTACTTC
NA | TRBJ2-4 | many | TRBV5-6 | CASSVRTLAKNIQYF | TGTGCCAGCAGCGTGAGAACTCTAGCCAAAAACATTCAGTACTTC
NA | TRBJ2-2 | NA | TRBV28 | CASSLQGSSGELFF | TGTGCCAGCAGCCTACAGGGTAGTAGCGGGGAGCTGTTTTTT
NA | TRBJ1-1 | NA | TRBV28 | CASRSTSTEAFF | TGTGCCAGCAGGTCCACGAGCACTGAAGCTTTCTTT
NA | TRBJ2-1 | NA | TRBV5-1 | CASSPGLTFYNEQFF | TGCGCCAGCAGCCCGGGACTGACTTTTTACAATGAGCAGTTCTTC
TRBD1 | TRBJ1-4 | NA | TRBV29-1 | CSVEVTGENEKLFF | TGCAGCGTTGAAGTGACAGGGGAGAATGAAAAACTGTTTTTT
TRBD1 | TRBJ1-6 | many | TRBV27 | CASSLDRDNSPLHF | TGTGCCAGCAGTTTGGACAGGGATAATTCACCCCTCCACTTT
NA | TRBJ1-4 | NA | TRBV4-3 | CASSQGGGASEKLFF | TGCGCCAGCAGCCAAGGCGGGGGGGCAAGTGAAAAACTGTTTTTT
TRBD1 | TRBJ2-3 | NA | TRBV4-2 | CASSQGTGKEDTQYF | TGTGCCAGCAGCCAAGGGACAGGGAAGGAAGATACGCAGTATTTT
TRBD1 | TRBJ1-1 | NA | TRBV6-5 | CASSRRTGGSTEAFF | TGTGCCAGCAGCCGCAGGACAGGGGGTTCGACTGAAGCTTTCTTT
NA | TRBJ2-3 | NA | TRBV28 | CASSLSSTDTQYF | TGTGCCAGCAGTTTGTCTAGCACAGATACGCAGTATTTT
NA | TRBJ1-6 | NA | TRBV28 | CASSPILQNNSPLHF | TGTGCCAGCAGCCCAATCCTACAGAATAATTCACCCCTCCACTTT
NA | TRBJ1-1 | NA | TRBV6-5 | CASLLNTEAFF | TGTGCCAGCCTACTTAACACTGAAGCTTTCTTT
TRBD1 | TRBJ2-7 | NA | TRBV6-2/TRBV6-3 | CASSQTGATYEQYF | TGTGCCAGCAGTCAGACAGGGGCTACCTACGAGCAGTACTTC